Below are 10 T cell receptor beta chains sequenced from a single sample in a study of Ad26.COV2.S vaccination and SARS-CoV-2 variants. Method: immunoSEQ multiplex PCR; TCRdb's copy keeps in-frame clones and lacks some. There are about 350,000 clones in the sample; around 90% occur only once, and 3% to 5% lies in the top ten. Sequencing was performed on peripheral blood, taken after recovery from COVID-19. Every receptor here comes from a human donor who had recovered from COVID-19.

CDR3 coding DNA: TGTGCCAGCAGCTTATCGAGAAATTCACCCCTCCACTTT. Its translation: CASSLSRNSPLHF. This chain uses TRBV5-4 with TRBJ1-6; unclear D gene. Trimming shortened V by 2 bases and J by 7 bases, and 7 bases separated the two germline ends. The germline V gene encodes CDR1 SGHNT and CDR2 YYREEE (reference sequence). This CDR3 comprises 13 residues.

The chain couples TRBV7-9 to TRBJ2-3, with TRBD2 matching over 8 bases. Germline values: CDR1 SEHNR, CDR2 FQNEAQ (reference sequence). After removal of 5 bases from V and 3 bases from J, the junction contained 7 bases not matched to a gene. CDR3 length: 15 amino acids. In nucleotides, the CDR3 is TGTGCCAGCAGCCCTCGGGGGGGGGAGACAGATACGCAGTATTTT. Its translation: CASSPRGGETDTQYF.

The chain recombines TRBV4-3 with TRBJ2-4, with D possibly being TRBD2 (5 bases). The CDR3 is 17 amino acids. Trimming removed 0 bases at V and 10 bases at J, with 22 bases between. Germline CDR1 reads LGHNA; CDR2 reads YSLEER. The CDR3 DNA follows: TGCGCCAGCAGCCAAGACTTGCAACATGCCCGGGGTGGGATTCAGTACTTC. It codes for CASSQDLQHARGGIQYF.

J is TRBJ1-1 and V is TRBV5-1, with a possible D match to TRBD1 (5 bases). The V end was cut by 1 base, the J end by 5 bases, with 9 bases between. The length of the CDR3 is 13 residues. Per germline, CDR1 SGHRS and CDR2 YFSETQ. CDR3 region: CASSLTGITEAFF. CDR3 nucleotides: TGCGCCAGCAGCTTGACAGGAATTACTGAAGCTTTCTTT.

This rearrangement joins TRBV1 to TRBJ2-7. TRBV1 is reported as a pseudogene. The CDR3 runs 14 residues. CDR3 sequence reads: CTSSRFLPLYEQYF. The CDR3 DNA follows: TGCACCAGCAGCCGATTTCTGCCCCTCTACGAGCAGTACTTC.

The V and J genes are TRBV7-2 and TRBJ2-7; D gene ambiguous. Germline CDR1 and CDR2: SGHTA and FQGNSA. The ends were cut back, 4 bases at V and 4 bases at J, with 14 bases in the middle. The CDR3 is 14 residues long. The CDR3 loop reads CASSSGPISYEQYF. CDR3 bases: TGTGCCAGCAGCTCGGGTCCCATCTCTTACGAGCAGTACTTC.

The CDR3 DNA sequence: TGTGCCAGCAACAGAAAGGGGGGCGCCAGAAGGCAAAGCAATCAGCCCCAGCATTTT. Translating gives CASNRKGGARRQSNQPQHF. The chain recombines TRBV21-1 with TRBJ1-5. TRBV21-1 is a pseudogene. This CDR3 comprises 19 residues.

The V and J genes are TRBV2 and TRBJ2-1; D is unresolved. Germline V gives CDR1 SNHLY, CDR2 FYNNEI. The CDR3 has 10 residues. Trimming cost V 7 bases and J 9 bases, with 7 bases left between them. CDR3 sequence (DNA): TGTGCCAGCAAAGGGTTTGAGCAGTTCTTC. Its translation: CASKGFEQFF.

The chain recombines TRBV7-9 with TRBJ2-1; maybe TRBD2 (5 bases). Germline V gives CDR1 SEHNR, CDR2 FQNEAQ (reference sequence). The CDR3 contains 15 residues. Trimming took 4 bases from V and 3 from J, leaving 13 bases between them. The CDR3 DNA sequence: TGTGCCAGCAGCTCAGGCGACTACCGCTACAATGAGCAGTTCTTC. Translated: CASSSGDYRYNEQFF. Full variable domain (missing parts from reference TRBV7-9 and TRBJ2-1): DTGVSQNPRHKITKRGQNVTFRCDPISEHNRLYWYRQTLGQGPEFLTYFQNEAQLEKSRLLSDRFSAERPKGSFSTLEIQRTEQGDSAMYLCASSSGDYRYNEQFFGPGTRLTVL.

Comment on this clone: A read error may account for a junction end that differs from germline. The chain uses TRBV7-3 and TRBJ1-1; D uncertain. The length of the CDR3 is 13 residues. Germline V gene data show CDR1 as SGHTA and CDR2 as FQGTGA. CDR3 DNA sequence: TGTGCCAGCAGCACACAGCAGAACGCTGAAGCTTTCTTT. It encodes CASSTQQNAEAFF.